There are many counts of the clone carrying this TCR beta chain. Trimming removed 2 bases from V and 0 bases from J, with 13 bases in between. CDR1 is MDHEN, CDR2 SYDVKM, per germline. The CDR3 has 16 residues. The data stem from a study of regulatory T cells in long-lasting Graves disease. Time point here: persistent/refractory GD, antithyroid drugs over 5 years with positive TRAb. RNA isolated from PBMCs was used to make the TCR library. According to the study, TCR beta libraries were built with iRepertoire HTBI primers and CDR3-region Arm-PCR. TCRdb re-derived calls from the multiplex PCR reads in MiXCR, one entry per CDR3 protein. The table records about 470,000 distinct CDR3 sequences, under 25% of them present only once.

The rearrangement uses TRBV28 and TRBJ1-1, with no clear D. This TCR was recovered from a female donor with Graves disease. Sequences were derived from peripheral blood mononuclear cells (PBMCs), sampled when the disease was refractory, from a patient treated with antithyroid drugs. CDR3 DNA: TGTGCCAGCAGTTTAACCCCGGACGGATTGAACACTGAAGCTTTCTTT. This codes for CASSLTPDGLNTEAFF.